The 12 T cell receptor beta chains below all came from one sample that was sequenced in a study of T cell repertoires in cytomegalovirus infection. TCRdb passed the reads through MiXCR, listing each CDR3 protein once. The table lists about 360,000 distinct CDR3 sequences, over 15% of them singletons. What was sequenced was PBMCs. These receptors came from a human donor in good health (CMV status not recorded). Some clones in this sample may be carry-over from other donors' samples.

In regard to this clonotype: Sequence at one end of the junction differs from germline and may be a read error. The J gene is TRBJ2-7, the V gene TRBV4-1; D is undetermined. Germline CDR1 and CDR2: MGHRA and YSYEKL. This CDR3 has 13 amino acids. CDR3 in DNA: TGTGCCAGCAGCCAAGATCTTCTGACGCGGCAGTACTTC. Protein product: CASSQDLLTRQYF.

The table lists this clonotype with a few counts. The chain is built from TRBV20-1 and TRBJ1-5, with TRBD1 as a possible D gene (6 bases). Germline V gene sequence: CDR1 DFQATT, CDR2 SNEGSKA (reference sequence). Trimming pared 5 bases from V and 1 base from J, leaving 18 bases between. This CDR3 is built from 16 residues. For the CDR3, the DNA is TGCAGTGCTGGGACACCCCAATGGGGGAGCAATCAGCCCCAGCATTTT. It specifies CSAGTPQWGSNQPQHF.

The V call is TRBV5-5, the J call TRBJ1-5, with D perhaps TRBD1 (6 bases). CDR1 and CDR2 (germline): SGHKS, YYEKEE (reference sequence). This CDR3 has 15 amino acids. V lost 4 bases and J lost 7, with 18 bases in between. DNA for the CDR3: TGTGCCAGCAGCGTGGGACACACTTTGGGACAGCCCCAGCATTTT. Its protein is CASSVGHTLGQPQHF. The whole variable domain, filled in from reference TRBV5-5 and TRBJ1-5, reads DAGVTQSPTHLIKTRGQQVTLRCSPISGHKSVSWYQQVLGQGPQFIFQYYEKEERGRGNFPDRFSARQFPNYSSELNVNALLLGDSALYLCASSVGHTLGQPQHFGDGTRLSIL.

The rearrangement links TRBV3-1 to TRBJ1-1; TRBD1 might be the D (6 bases). Trimming took off 4 bases at V and 11 bases at J, with 11 bases between the two ends. In germline, CDR1 is LGHDT, CDR2 YNNKEL (reference sequence). The CDR3 is made up of 11 amino acids. CDR3 sequence reads: CASSRGGRAFF. For the CDR3, the DNA is TGTGCCAGCAGCCGAGGGGGGAGGGCTTTCTTT.

Comment on this clonotype: A much more abundant neighbour one base away suggests this may be a read error. CDR3 residues: CASSWGLANYGYTF. The CDR3, as DNA: TGTGCCAGCAGTTGGGGGTTAGCTAACTATGGCTACACCTTC. The chain links TRBV12-3 or TRBV12-4 to TRBJ1-2; TRBD1 is a possible D gene (5 bases). CDR3 length: 14 residues. Trimming took 4 bases from V and 0 from J, leaving 9 bases between them.

The CDR3 loop is CASSQDRSSSYEQYF. CDR3 nucleotides: TGCGCCAGCAGCCAAGATCGTTCTTCCTCCTACGAGCAGTACTTC. This sequence joins TRBV4-3 and TRBJ2-7, with unresolved D. Trimming pared 0 bases from V and 0 bases from J, leaving 9 bases between. Per germline, CDR1 LGHNA and CDR2 YSLEER. The CDR3 is 15 amino acids.

The gene calls are TRBV2 and TRBJ1-5; D is undetermined. The CDR3 runs 11 residues. Germline values: CDR1 SNHLY, CDR2 FYNNEI. Between the trimmed V and J ends, which lost 4 bases and 5 bases, there was a span of 3 bases. The CDR3 sequence is CASSVDQPQHF. The CDR3, as DNA: TGTGCCAGCAGTGTGGATCAGCCCCAGCATTTT.

This clonotype was picked up many times. The V gene is TRBV7-2, the J gene TRBJ2-6; D call uncertain. This CDR3 region has 18 residues. With 3 bases removed from V and 0 bases from J, the gap between germline ends came to 15 bases. CDR1 and CDR2 from the germline V gene are SGHTA and FQGNSA. This CDR3 reads CASSFQSRRGSGANVLTF. The CDR3 DNA is TGTGCCAGCAGCTTCCAGTCGAGGCGAGGCTCTGGGGCCAACGTCCTGACTTTC. Looking up the rest from reference TRBV7-2 and TRBJ2-6 gives the full variable domain: GAGVSQSPSNKVTEKGKDVELRCDPISGHTALYWYRQSLGQGLEFLIYFQGNSAPDKSGLPSDRFSAERTGGSVSTLTIQRTQQEDSAVYLCASSFQSRRGSGANVLTFGAGSRLTVL.

V usage is TRBV7-9 and J usage is TRBJ2-3; maybe TRBD2 (6 bases). The V end was cut by 5 bases, the J end by 2 bases, with 17 bases between. Germline V CDR1 and CDR2: SEHNR, FQNEAQ (reference sequence). This CDR3 is built from 16 residues. Here the CDR3 DNA reads TGTGCCAGCAGCACCCGACTAGTTCCCGACACAGATACGCAGTATTTT. Residues: CASSTRLVPDTDTQYF.

The chain links TRBV20-1 to TRBJ2-7, with 7 bases aligning to TRBD2. CDR3 length: 14 residues. Trimming at V came to 7 bases and at J to 4 bases, leaving 13 bases not matched to a gene. In germline, CDR1 is DFQATT, CDR2 SNEGSKA (reference sequence). The CDR3 sequence is CSGQRGPPGYEQYF. CDR3 coding DNA: TGCAGTGGCCAGCGGGGCCCACCGGGTTACGAGCAGTACTTC.

The V gene is TRBV7-2, the J gene TRBJ2-7; maybe TRBD1 (5 bases). Between the trimmed V and J ends, which lost 1 base and 6 bases, there was a span of 10 bases. There are 13 residues in the CDR3. The germline V gene has CDR1 SGHTA and CDR2 FQGNSA. In nucleotides, the CDR3 is TGTGCCAGCAGCTTAGTCCCAGGGCGCGAGCAGTACTTC. Translation gives CASSLVPGREQYF.

V is TRBV2 and J is TRBJ2-2, with a weak D call TRBD2 (5 bases). The CDR3 loop spans 13 amino acids. The germline V gene has CDR1 SNHLY and CDR2 FYNNEI. Deletions cut 6 bases from V and 0 bases from J, with 5 bases between. The CDR3 loop is CASRRANTGELFF. The CDR3 DNA follows: TGTGCCAGCAGGAGGGCGAACACCGGGGAGCTGTTTTTT.